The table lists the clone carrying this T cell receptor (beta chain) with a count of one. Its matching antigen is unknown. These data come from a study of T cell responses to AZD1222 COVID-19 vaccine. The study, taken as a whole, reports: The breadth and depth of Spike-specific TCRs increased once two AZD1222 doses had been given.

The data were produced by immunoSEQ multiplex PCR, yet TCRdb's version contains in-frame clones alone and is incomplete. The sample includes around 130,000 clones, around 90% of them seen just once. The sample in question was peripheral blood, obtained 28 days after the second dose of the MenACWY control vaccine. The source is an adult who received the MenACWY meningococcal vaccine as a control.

The CDR3 protein is CASSTGLGAGGEQFF. The CDR3 nucleotides are TGTGCCAGCAGCACAGGACTAGGGGCTGGCGGTGAGCAGTTCTTC. The chain recombines TRBV9 with TRBJ2-1, with TRBD2 identical over 7 bases. Germline CDR1 is SGDLS and CDR2 is YYNGEE. With V trimmed by 4 bases and J by 9 bases, 13 bases remained unmatched. The CDR3 runs to 15 residues.